Listed below are T cell receptor beta chains from one sample, sequenced in a study of blood T cells in healthy people across ages. TCRdb re-analysed the 5' RACE reads in MiXCR, keeping a single row per CDR3 protein. The sample shows about 680,000 distinct CDR3 sequences, more than 40% of them seen only once. The sequenced sample consisted of blood. The source of these receptors is a woman aged 60-70 years in good health. Both conserved end residues are part of each CDR3. The D gene is left open where the match is weak. Not all rows give a size; the values are once, few, many and, for expanded clones, a class.

cdr3_nt,cdr3_aa,v_call,cdr3_length,d_call,j_call,clone_size
TGTGCCAGCAGCCTCCTGGGGACTAGTTCGGGGTACGAGCAGTACTTC,CASSLLGTSSGYEQYF,TRBV4-2,16,TRBD2,TRBJ2-7,many
TGTGCCAGCAGCTTGGGGAGGGAATACGAGCAGTACTTC,CASSLGREYEQYF,TRBV7-6,13,TRBD2,TRBJ2-7,.
TGTGCCAGCAGCCAAGTTGGGACAGAAAAACTGTTTTTT,CASSQVGTEKLFF,TRBV14,13,.,TRBJ1-4,many
TGTGCCAGCAGCAAACAGGGGGCGAGTTCACCCCTCCACTTT,CASSKQGASSPLHF,TRBV9,14,TRBD1,TRBJ1-6,.
TGTGCCAGCAGCTTAGACAGGGGAGGAAGGACTAATGAAAAACTGTTTTTT,CASSLDRGGRTNEKLFF,TRBV7-9,17,TRBD1,TRBJ1-4,.
TGTGCCAGCAGTTCAACCGGGACACCAGCTAACTATGGCTACACCTTC,CASSSTGTPANYGYTF,TRBV27,16,.,TRBJ1-2,.
TGTGCCAGCAGTGACCCTCCGGGACAGAATTCACCCCTCCACTTT,CASSDPPGQNSPLHF,TRBV6-2/TRBV6-3,15,TRBD1,TRBJ1-6,.
TGCGCCAGCAGCTTGGAGCCGTACAGACTAGCTCTGGGTGAGCAGTACTTC,CASSLEPYRLALGEQYF,TRBV5-1,17,TRBD2,TRBJ2-7,few
TGTGCCAGCAGTCCCTCGGGGAGCGAGCAGTACTTC,CASSPSGSEQYF,TRBV6-2/TRBV6-3,12,.,TRBJ2-7,few
TGTGCCAGCAGCTTGAACAGATACGAGCAGTACTTC,CASSLNRYEQYF,TRBV7-2,12,.,TRBJ2-7,few
TGTGCCAGCAGCCCAAACCCGGACAGCTATGGCTACACCTTC,CASSPNPDSYGYTF,TRBV9,14,.,TRBJ1-2,.
TGTGCCAGCTCACCTTTGGTAGCGGGAGTGGCGGATCGTACCGGGGAGCTGTTTTTT,CASSPLVAGVADRTGELFF,TRBV18,19,TRBD2,TRBJ2-2,.
TGTGCCAGCAGTTTAGCACAGGGTTACACTGAAGCTTTCTTT,CASSLAQGYTEAFF,TRBV12-3/TRBV12-4,14,.,TRBJ1-1,few
TGTGCCAGCAGTAAGACAGGGGGTAAGGGGTACAATGAGCAGTACTTC,CASSKTGGKGYNEQYF,TRBV6-6,16,TRBD1,TRBJ2-5,.
TGTGCCAGCATGGGCGGGCACCTATTAGAGACCCAGTACTTC,CASMGGHLLETQYF,TRBV27,14,.,TRBJ2-5,few
TGCGCCAGCAGCCAAGACCCGGGGACGAATGAAAAACTGTTTTTT,CASSQDPGTNEKLFF,TRBV4-3,15,.,TRBJ1-4,.
TGCAGTGCTAGAGATTGGTCATCGGACAGTGGCTACGAGCAGTACTTC,CSARDWSSDSGYEQYF,TRBV20-1,16,.,TRBJ2-7,few
TGTGCCAGCAGCTTAGCGTCAGGGCCAGAGGGAGGCTACACCTTC,CASSLASGPEGGYTF,TRBV7-6,15,.,TRBJ1-2,few
TGTGCCAGCAGTTTATGGCCGGGGACTAGAGGGAACACCGGGGAGCTGTTTTTT,CASSLWPGTRGNTGELFF,TRBV28,18,TRBD2,TRBJ2-2,.
TGTGCCAGCTCATCCCTGGACGGAAACACTGAAGCTTTCTTT,CASSSLDGNTEAFF,TRBV18,14,.,TRBJ1-1,.
TGCAGTGCCACGGGACTAGCGGGAGCTGCGACAGATACGCAGTATTTT,CSATGLAGAATDTQYF,TRBV20-1,16,TRBD2,TRBJ2-3,.
TGCAGTGCTAGAGCGGAGGGGACAGCTTCCTACGAGCAGTACTTC,CSARAEGTASYEQYF,TRBV20-1,15,.,TRBJ2-7,.
TGTGCCAGCAGGTCGACCACGGTGGGAGAGACCCAGTACTTC,CASRSTTVGETQYF,TRBV7-9,14,.,TRBJ2-5,.
TGTGCCAGCAGTTTAGAGACAGGATCAATCGGGAATTCACCCCTCCACTTT,CASSLETGSIGNSPLHF,TRBV28,17,.,TRBJ1-6,.
TGTGCCAGCAGCTTAGGGGGCCAGGGAGAGACCCAGTACTTC,CASSLGGQGETQYF,TRBV7-2,14,.,TRBJ2-5,.
TGTGCCAGCAGCGTAGGGGACAACTCCTACAATGAGCAGTTCTTC,CASSVGDNSYNEQFF,TRBV9,15,.,TRBJ2-1,.
TGTGCCAGCAGCGCCAACCCAGGGGAAGGCTATGGCTACACCTTC,CASSANPGEGYGYTF,TRBV7-2,15,.,TRBJ1-2,few
TGCGCCAGCAGCGGAGGGACAGCAAACACTGAAGCTTTCTTT,CASSGGTANTEAFF,TRBV5-1,14,TRBD1,TRBJ1-1,.
TGTGCCAGCAGTTTATTGGAAGGGTACACTGAAGCTTTCTTT,CASSLLEGYTEAFF,TRBV12-3/TRBV12-4,14,.,TRBJ1-1,few
TGTGCCAGCAGTCCCCGGACATCGAACACCGGGGAGCTGTTTTTT,CASSPRTSNTGELFF,TRBV27,15,.,TRBJ2-2,.
TGTGCCAGCAACCCCGGTCCGTCCTCTGAAGCTTTCTTT,CASNPGPSSEAFF,TRBV2,13,.,TRBJ1-1,.
TGTGCCAGCAGTCTCCGGGACACGTATTCTAAGGATTCACCCCTCCACTTT,CASSLRDTYSKDSPLHF,TRBV6-2/TRBV6-3,17,.,TRBJ1-6,.
TGTGCCAGCAGTACCGACAGTTACACTGAAGCTTTCTTT,CASSTDSYTEAFF,TRBV6-1,13,.,TRBJ1-1,.
TGTGCCAGCACCGTAGGGGGACTTGGGGCCAACGTCCTGACTTTC,CASTVGGLGANVLTF,TRBV6-2/TRBV6-3,15,.,TRBJ2-6,few
TGTGCCAGCAGCTTAGCAACCCTCCGGGGTCGGGAGACCCAGTACTTC,CASSLATLRGRETQYF,TRBV7-9,16,.,TRBJ2-5,many
TGTGCCAGCAGTTCATTCCGGGGCGGCTCCTACGAGCAGTACTTC,CASSSFRGGSYEQYF,TRBV27,15,.,TRBJ2-7,.
TGTGCCAGCAGAGGGACGGCCGAAAAACTGTTTTTT,CASRGTAEKLFF,TRBV6-5,12,.,TRBJ1-4,few
TGTGCCAGCAGTTACTCCGGGTCAAGCCCTACAGATACGCAGTATTTT,CASSYSGSSPTDTQYF,TRBV6-5,16,.,TRBJ2-3,few
TGTGCCAGCGGGACAGGGCCTAACAATGAGCAGTACTTC,CASGTGPNNEQYF,TRBV9,13,TRBD1,TRBJ2-5,.
TGCGCCAGCAGCCTAAGCCCGGACAGGGGCACAGATACGCAGTATTTT,CASSLSPDRGTDTQYF,TRBV4-3,16,TRBD1,TRBJ2-3,.
TGTGCCAGCAGGTCGCAGGGGATGAACACTGAAGCTTTCTTT,CASRSQGMNTEAFF,TRBV12-3/TRBV12-4,14,.,TRBJ1-1,once
TGTGCCAGCAGTCGTCTTGGACTGAACACTGAAGCTTTCTTT,CASSRLGLNTEAFF,TRBV28,14,.,TRBJ1-1,few
TGTGCCAGCAGCCAAGATAACCCGGGACTAGCGGGACCCTACTACGAGCAGTACTTC,CASSQDNPGLAGPYYEQYF,TRBV4-2,19,TRBD2,TRBJ2-7,.
TGCAGTGCTAGAGGTGGGGGAGCGGGACTTTCCGAGCAGTACTTC,CSARGGGAGLSEQYF,TRBV20-1,15,TRBD2,TRBJ2-7,once
TGTGCCAGTGGCAACTATGGCTACACCTTC,CASGNYGYTF,TRBV28,10,.,TRBJ1-2,many
TGTGCCAGCAGTTACACAGCCACTAATGAAAAACTGTTTTTT,CASSYTATNEKLFF,TRBV12-3/TRBV12-4,14,.,TRBJ1-4,.
TGTGCCAGCGCCGCACAGGGCGGTCAGCCCCAGCATTTT,CASAAQGGQPQHF,TRBV6-1,13,.,TRBJ1-5,.
TGTGCCAGCAGCTTGGGGGGTCTTTGGCAGTATTTT,CASSLGGLWQYF,TRBV11-2,12,.,TRBJ2-3,few
TGTGCCATCAGTAGGGGAGGGGACGGTGGCTGGACCCAGTACTTC,CAISRGGDGGWTQYF,TRBV10-3,15,TRBD2,TRBJ2-5,.
TGTGCCATCAGCGACCCCGCCAGGGAGGACACTGAAGCTTTCTTT,CAISDPAREDTEAFF,TRBV10-3,15,.,TRBJ1-1,.
TGCAGCGTTTGGACTAGCGGCGAGACCCAGTACTTC,CSVWTSGETQYF,TRBV29-1,12,TRBD2,TRBJ2-5,many
TGTGCCTGCACCGGGCGGGTGGATTACAATGAGCAGTTCTTC,CACTGRVDYNEQFF,TRBV30,14,.,TRBJ2-1,.
TGTGCCAGCAGCTTGGGAGCAGCTGCCTACGAGCAGTACTTC,CASSLGAAAYEQYF,TRBV5-4,14,.,TRBJ2-7,.
TGCGCCAGCAGCTGGGGGCCCTTAGAGCCCGAGACCCAGTACTTC,CASSWGPLEPETQYF,TRBV5-1,15,.,TRBJ2-5,.
TGTGCCAGCTCACCGAATCTGATGACAGGGTTATTCACCTTC,CASSPNLMTGLFTF,TRBV18,14,TRBD1,TRBJ1-2,few
TGTGCCCTGAGCGGGACAGGAGATTACGAGCAGTACTTC,CALSGTGDYEQYF,TRBV10-3,13,.,TRBJ2-7,.
TGCGCCAGCACCCTTAAACGGGGTCCTAATGAAAAACTGTTTTTT,CASTLKRGPNEKLFF,TRBV5-1,15,.,TRBJ1-4,.
TGTGCCAGCTCACCCGGGACAGGGCCCCAAGAGACCCAGTACTTC,CASSPGTGPQETQYF,TRBV18,15,TRBD1,TRBJ2-5,few
TGTGCCAGCAGCCAAAGGCTAGGATACTACAATGAGCAGTTCTTC,CASSQRLGYYNEQFF,TRBV14,15,.,TRBJ2-1,.
TGCATTGCCGTCGGGACAGGGAGTCGAGAGCAGTACTTC,CIAVGTGSREQYF,TRBV20-1,13,TRBD1,TRBJ2-4,.